This record looks at one T cell receptor beta chain sequence and its context. Its antigen is still unknown. This CDR3 region has 14 residues. V was pared by 7 bases and J by 4 bases, with 14 bases between. The germline V gene encodes CDR1 MDHEN and CDR2 SYDVKM. The data belong to a study of memory CD4+ T cells and cytomegalovirus serostatus. Study at large: Healthy Belgian adult donors included about nine CMV-positive and 24 CMV-negative people. Study-wide results and limits: Suggested: most of the CMV-linked TCR signature lies in CD4+ memory cells.

Single viable CD3+CD4+CD8-CD45RO+ cells were sorted as the memory CD4+ T cells. Serostatus was set by detecting CMV pp150, pp28, p38, p52 IgG. In the authors' workflow: Out-of-frame sequences were removed, leaving roughly 2,200,000 distinct TCRbeta sequences. Clones were sequenced by immunoSEQ multiplex PCR, and TCRdb holds only the in-frame ones, with some missing. V and J calls and clone size are given by that table; D and trimming were obtained from the DNA. The sample has roughly 50,000 clones; around 76% are singletons. The receptor's source is an adult in good health and CMV-seronegative. The V and J genes are TRBV28 and TRBJ1-5; D uncertain. Specimen: memory CD4+ T cells from blood. The chain's CDR3 is CASMVGPGNQPQHF. The CDR3 nucleotides are TGTGCCAGCATGGTTGGACCGGGGAATCAGCCCCAGCATTTT.